Listed below are T cell receptor beta chains from one sample, sequenced in a study of T-cell memory formation after mild COVID-19. TCRdb independently ran MiXCR on the 5' RACE reads; one entry per CDR3 protein. The sample consists of almost 35,000 distinct CDR3 sequences, roughly 7.2% of them appearing once. The sample comprised PBMCs or a T cell subset sorted from them (not recorded which). The receptors shown here come from a man between 18 and 29 years old who had mild COVID-19 (a few samples of this study predate the infection). Cell type and time point are not known. CDR3s include the opening cysteine and the closing phenylalanine or tryptophan. Fields, in order: V gene, D gene, clone size, J gene, CDR3 protein, CDR3 DNA. D genes are given only for firm matches. Not every row has a clone size; where given, it reads once, few, many or a size class.

v_gene: TRBV7-2
d_gene: TRBD1
abundance: many
j_gene: TRBJ1-6
CDR3aa: CASSLGTGAPFISPLHF
CDR3nt: TGTGCCAGCAGCTTAGGGACAGGGGCCCCCTTTATATCACCCCTCCACTTT

v_gene: TRBV6-1
d_gene: TRBD2
abundance: .
j_gene: TRBJ2-2
CDR3aa: CASSGTSGGVGELFF
CDR3nt: TGTGCCAGCAGTGGGACTAGCGGGGGGGTCGGGGAGCTGTTTTTT

v_gene: TRBV5-1
d_gene: .
abundance: many
j_gene: TRBJ2-3
CDR3aa: CASSFDTSTDTQYF
CDR3nt: TGCGCCAGCAGCTTCGACACCAGCACAGATACGCAGTATTTT

v_gene: TRBV4-3
d_gene: .
abundance: few
j_gene: TRBJ2-5
CDR3aa: CASPDKTETQYF
CDR3nt: TGCGCCAGCCCCGACAAAACGGAGACCCAGTACTTC

v_gene: TRBV28
d_gene: .
abundance: many
j_gene: TRBJ2-1
CDR3aa: CASSLSGTYQFF
CDR3nt: TGTGCCAGCAGTTTATCGGGGACTTACCAGTTCTTC

v_gene: TRBV5-1
d_gene: TRBD1
abundance: many
j_gene: TRBJ1-2
CDR3aa: CASSGGQALSGYTF
CDR3nt: TGCGCCAGCAGCGGCGGACAGGCTCTATCGGGCTACACCTTC

v_gene: TRBV20-1
d_gene: .
abundance: many
j_gene: TRBJ1-6
CDR3aa: CSARDGGQINSPLHF
CDR3nt: TGCAGTGCTAGAGATGGCGGACAAATTAATTCACCCCTCCACTTT

v_gene: TRBV7-2
d_gene: .
abundance: many
j_gene: TRBJ2-3
CDR3aa: CASSLQASADTQYF
CDR3nt: TGTGCCAGCAGCTTACAGGCTAGTGCAGATACGCAGTATTTT

v_gene: TRBV7-2
d_gene: TRBD2
abundance: medium-sized
j_gene: TRBJ2-3
CDR3aa: CASSWASGVADTQYF
CDR3nt: TGTGCCAGCAGCTGGGCTAGCGGGGTTGCAGATACGCAGTATTTT

v_gene: TRBV5-1
d_gene: .
abundance: many
j_gene: TRBJ1-5
CDR3aa: CASSSGERNQPQHF
CDR3nt: TGCGCCAGCAGTTCAGGGGAGAGGAATCAGCCCCAGCATTTT

v_gene: TRBV20-1
d_gene: TRBD2
abundance: many
j_gene: TRBJ2-5
CDR3aa: CSATGGQETQYF
CDR3nt: TGCAGTGCCACGGGGGGGCAAGAGACCCAGTACTTC

v_gene: TRBV20-1
d_gene: .
abundance: many
j_gene: TRBJ1-2
CDR3aa: CSARDHRVLYGYTF
CDR3nt: TGCAGTGCTAGAGATCATAGGGTTCTATATGGCTACACCTTC

v_gene: TRBV24-1
d_gene: TRBD2
abundance: .
j_gene: TRBJ2-3
CDR3aa: CATSLGGAGTDTQYF
CDR3nt: TGTGCCACCAGCCTCGGGGGGGCCGGCACAGATACGCAGTATTTT